This section outlines one T cell receptor beta chain sequence together with its context. Its specific antigen is unknown. Per-nucleotide qualities are absent, and no much larger clonotype sits a single base away. These data belong to a study of T cell responses to AZD1222 COVID-19 vaccine (dated by TCRdb to the early 2020s). Broadly, across the study: AZD1222 recipients with second doses at about 4 weeks or about 12 weeks were pooled, because spike-specific TCR depth and breadth did not differ between schedules. A total of 233 trial participants underwent TCR sequencing, of whom some 210 received two doses of AZD1222 and 26 received two doses of the MenACWY control vaccine. Trial participants were enrolled by age into 18-55, 56-69 and 70-plus year subgroups, with roughly 160, 29 and 62 TCR-sequenced participants respectively. Points the paper makes about the study in general: Participants were mostly white British and included more females than males, and it was suggested by the authors that clonal diversity may have been underestimated. Epitopes outside the regions mutated in the B.1.351 and B.1.1.7 variants were reportedly recognized by nearly half of the unique spike-specific TCRs. Spike-specific TCR breadth and depth rose significantly after two AZD1222 doses compared with day 0 and with MenACWY recipients. Conclusions about previously exposed vaccinees are limited, since just a handful of AZD1222 recipients were seropositive for SARS-CoV-2 at baseline. No day 14 peak-response samples were available, so repertoires were characterized only after the peak T cell response. In the small 56-69-year group, the increase in depth fell short of significance, most likely because of low power. Vaccine-associated CD4 TCRs spanned the whole spike protein, with dominant responses in regions 160-218 and 743-854.

The CDR3 regions of human TCRbeta chains were analyzed by immunosequencing. In the paper's pipeline: Repertoire TCRs were checked for matches against a reference library of SARS-CoV-2-specific TCRs that had been generated using the MIRA antigen-specificity platform. Breadth was defined as the fraction of unique TCRs that were SARS-CoV-2-associated. Depth was defined as the fraction of total T cells that were SARS-CoV-2-associated. Each spike-specific TCR was assigned to its reactive spike region and to a CD4 or CD8 class using the MIRA data. Log10-transformed breadth and depth values were compared by one-way ANOVA with Sidak's multiple comparisons tests. This is the immuneACCESS table as TCRdb keeps it, with only in-frame sequences that have V and J called. A part of the clones is gone; compared with another copy, unresolved V genes explain less than half, and the rest is unexplained. V and J calls and clone size are those listed in that table; D and trimming were worked out from the DNA. The sample table holds about 140,000 clones, of which roughly 90% were seen once. The ten largest clones take up around 3.2% of the sample.

CDR3 length: 16 amino acids, cysteine to phenylalanine. Only the CDR3 part of the read is kept: 48 bases, read in frame from the first base. The germline V gene specifies SGHTS as CDR1 and YDEGEE as CDR2. V drops 0 bases and J drops 3 bases, leaving 12 bases in between. Interpreted using the paper, the time point label stands for: baseline before first vaccination. The vaccinee samples were drawn from two UK trials, COV001 and COV002, one of which was a single-blind randomized controlled phase 2/3 trial testing AZD1222 (ChAdOx1 nCoV-19) in healthy adults. Trial participant PBMC samples were collected at day 0 and day 28 after the second dose for TCRbeta chain sequencing.

This clonotype originated in an adult in good health. Sequenced material: peripheral blood, taken on day 0 of AZD1222 vaccination. The sequence links TRBV5-8 to TRBJ2-2; TRBD2 could be the D gene, as 6 bases match. The bases are TGTGCCAGCAGCTTGGTCTTCGGGAGTGACACCGGGGAGCTGTTTTTT. Translated, it reads CASSLVFGSDTGELFF.